This T cell receptor beta chain stems from a study of metastatic and nonmetastatic thyroid tumors. Study-level background: Repertoires from blood and tumor or nodule tissue of malignant and benign thyroid patients were compared.

With 0 bases removed from V and 0 bases from J, the gap between germline ends came to 6 bases. CDR1 SGHAT and CDR2 FQNNGV come from the germline V gene. This CDR3 region has 15 residues. All patients were treatment-naive before thyroid surgery. With respect to this clone: Antigen: not known.

In the original analysis: Across clinicopathological groups, CDR3 differences served as the basis for building a distant-metastasis classifier for papillary thyroid cancer. TCRdb re-clonotyped the PCR reads through MiXCR. The V and J calls, along with clone size, are taken from TCRdb and not from the paper's own processing. The data hold around 7,500 clones, with just under 30% observed a single time. Overall study results and limits: The study reportedly found significantly higher TCR beta diversity in malignant thyroid tumors than benign nodules, in blood and tumor.

The chain employs TRBV11-2 and TRBJ2-1; no clear D. This receptor was obtained from a female donor with papillary thyroid cancer or a benign thyroid nodule (not recorded which). Some clones in this sample may be carry-over from other donors' samples. The sample consisted of tumor tissue. This CDR3 is CASSLDLSSYNEQFF. In nucleotides, the CDR3 is TGTGCCAGCAGCTTAGACCTGAGCTCCTACAATGAGCAGTTCTTC.